The table lists the clone carrying this TCR beta chain with many counts. The antigen is not known. These data originate in a study of identical twins. Broader study findings: The study found that models underestimated out-of-frame TCR alpha sharing in monozygotic twins. Analyses of zero insertions could, in part, be confounded by invariant MAIT and iNKT cells.

Template switching (which added a universal primer site) was used, and cDNA carried unique molecular identifiers. TCRdb analysed the 5' RACE reads with MiXCR anew, one entry per CDR3 protein. The data contain 450,000 to 650,000 distinct CDR3 sequences, 9.6% of them seen just once; the ten biggest clones take up 2.5% to 3%. CDR1 is LGHNA, CDR2 YSLEER, per germline. This CDR3 contains 16 residues. V shed 0 bases and J shed 2 bases, with 11 bases lying between them. Another study also made use of these data, one on yellow fever vaccine responses in identical twins.

This clonotype originated in a woman younger than 35 in good health. The sample was PBMCs. This rearrangement joins TRBV4-3 to TRBJ2-1, with D perhaps TRBD1 (6 bases). The CDR3 DNA follows: TGCGCCAGCAGCCAAGACTTGGGACAACCCTACAATGAGCAGTTCTTC. It translates to CASSQDLGQPYNEQFF.